The 24 T cell receptor beta chains below were found in one sample sequenced in a study of cytomegalovirus exposure and HLA in healthy donors. Vbeta (60) and Jbeta (13) primers were used in the PCR. The repertoire was sequenced with immunoSEQ multiplex PCR; TCRdb's copy has only in-frame clones and lacks some. The repertoire includes about 52,000 clones, approximately 72% of them detected once, and approximately 10% sits in the top ten. Sequenced input: PBMCs. The receptors derive from a woman aged 45-59 years in good health and CMV-seronegative.

In DNA, the CDR3 is TGTGCCACCAGCAGAGCCCTGAATGAAAAACTGTTTTTT. Translated, it gives CATSRALNEKLFF. The rearrangement joins TRBV15 to TRBJ1-4; unclear D gene. Germline lookup yields CDR1 LNHNV and CDR2 YYDKDF (reference sequence). The CDR3 has 13 amino acids. Trimming cost V 1 base and J 5 bases, with 5 bases left between them.

This clone was observed once. The same CDR3 also results from other DNA sequences found in this sample. The rearrangement joins TRBV5-1 to TRBJ2-6; no firm D call. This CDR3 is 14 amino acids long. V lost 2 bases to trimming and J lost 2 bases, with 5 bases between them. CDR1 is SGHRS, CDR2 YFSETQ, per germline. Written as DNA, the CDR3 is TGCGCCAGCAGCTTAACAGCTGGGGCCAACGTCCTGACTTTC. This codes for CASSLTAGANVLTF.

In this sample, this clone turned up once. V usage is TRBV9 and J usage is TRBJ2-3; 9 bases align to TRBD2. There are 15 residues in the CDR3. CDR1 SGDLS and CDR2 YYNGEE come from the germline V gene. After removal of 0 bases from V and 4 bases from J, the junction contained 3 bases not matched to a gene. In nucleotides, the CDR3 is TGTGCCAGCAGCGTAGAGGCGGGAGGGGCAGATACGCAGTATTTT. As protein: CASSVEAGGADTQYF.

This sequence joins TRBV19 and TRBJ1-4; tentative D call: TRBD1 (6 bases). This CDR3 is 15 amino acids long. V gave up 4 bases and J gave up 3 bases, with 12 bases separating them. Germline CDR1 and CDR2: LNHDA and SQIVND (reference sequence). The CDR3 here is CASSRSTGANEKLFF. DNA of the CDR3: TGTGCCAGTAGTAGGTCGACAGGCGCTAATGAAAAACTGTTTTTT.

The chain combines TRBV5-1 with TRBJ1-3; the D is unclear. The ends were cut back, 3 bases at V and 5 bases at J, with 12 bases in the middle. The CDR3 has 14 residues. In germline, CDR1 is SGHRS, CDR2 YFSETQ. Here the CDR3 DNA reads TGCGCCAGCAGCTCCGGCGGGGTTAGAAACACCATATATTTT. This codes for CASSSGGVRNTIYF.

The V call is TRBV29-1, the J call TRBJ2-1; D is uncertain. This CDR3 contains 12 residues. Trimming took off 4 bases at V and 3 bases at J, with 7 bases between the two ends. Germline values: CDR1 SQVTM, CDR2 ANQGSEA. CDR3: CSVGAGYNEQFF. CDR3 DNA sequence: TGCAGCGTTGGCGCCGGCTACAATGAGCAGTTCTTC.

The V and J genes are TRBV6-5 and TRBJ1-2; D is possibly TRBD1 (6 bases). The V gene lost 4 bases and the J gene lost 4 bases, with 16 bases spanning the gap. Germline V gene sequence: CDR1 MNHEY, CDR2 SVGAGI. The CDR3 has 15 residues. CDR3 nucleotide sequence: TGTGCCAGCAGTTCCTTCGGACAGTGGTCCTATGGCTACACCTTC. Protein sequence: CASSSFGQWSYGYTF.

The chain is built from TRBV19 and TRBJ1-5; no clear D. CDR3 length: 14 residues. In germline, CDR1 is LNHDA, CDR2 SQIVND (reference sequence). The V gene lost 3 bases and the J gene lost 0 bases, with 6 bases spanning the gap. The CDR3 sequence: CASSILYSNQPQHF. As DNA, the CDR3 is TGTGCCAGTAGTATCCTGTATAGCAATCAGCCCCAGCATTTT.

The chain recombines TRBV6-6 with TRBJ1-5, with unresolved D. V was pared by 2 bases and J by 7 bases, with 9 bases between. CDR3 size: 13 residues. The germline V gene has CDR1 MNHNY and CDR2 SVGAGI (reference sequence). CDR3 sequence reads: CASSYVGEQPQHF. In nucleotides, the CDR3 is TGTGCCAGCAGTTACGTCGGGGAACAGCCCCAGCATTTT.

V usage is TRBV5-1 and J usage is TRBJ2-3, with D tentatively TRBD1 (6 bases). Trimming cost V 0 bases and J 7 bases, with 12 bases left between them. This CDR3 is built from 14 residues. CDR1 is SGHRS, CDR2 YFSETQ, per germline. The CDR3 is CASSLATGQNTQYF. Written as DNA, the CDR3 is TGCGCCAGCAGCTTGGCGACAGGTCAAAATACGCAGTATTTT.

Written as DNA, the CDR3 is TGTGCCAGCAGCCCTCTGCCGACTAGATCCGGGGAGCTGTTTTTT. Residues: CASSPLPTRSGELFF. This chain connects TRBV7-2 to TRBJ2-2; a weak D match, TRBD2 (6 bases). The CDR3 loop spans 15 amino acids. The germline CDR1 and CDR2 sequences are SGHTA and FQGNSA. V shed 5 bases and J shed 6 bases, with 16 bases lying between them. Together with reference TRBV7-2 and TRBJ2-2, the CDR3 gives the full variable domain: GAGVSQSPSNKVTEKGKDVELRCDPISGHTALYWYRQSLGQGLEFLIYFQGNSAPDKSGLPSDRFSAERTGGSVSTLTIQRTQQEDSAVYLCASSPLPTRSGELFFGEGSRLTVL.

V is TRBV18 and J is TRBJ2-1; D is unresolved. The V gene lost 3 bases and the J gene lost 10 bases, with 16 bases spanning the gap. This CDR3 comprises 14 residues. Germline values: CDR1 KGHSH, CDR2 LQKENI. The CDR3 protein is CASSPNPSGREQFF. In nucleotides, the CDR3 is TGTGCCAGCTCACCGAACCCTTCGGGTAGGGAGCAGTTCTTC.

This chain joins TRBV6-4 and TRBJ2-3, with D unresolved. Deletions cut 0 bases from V and 1 base from J, with 20 bases between. The germline V gene encodes CDR1 MRHNA and CDR2 SNTAGT. The CDR3 consists of 19 residues. CDR3 sequence (DNA): TGTGCCAGCAGTGACTCGCCCTATATCGGCGGCGCGGGCACAGATACGCAGTATTTT. Protein: CASSDSPYIGGAGTDTQYF.

The chain is built from TRBV27 and TRBJ2-7; maybe TRBD1 (5 bases). V was clipped by 6 bases and J by 1 base, with 13 bases between them. This CDR3 contains 14 residues. CDR1 is MNHEY, CDR2 SMNVEV, per germline (reference sequence). The CDR3 protein is CASRTYPGSYEQYF. CDR3 nucleotides: TGTGCCAGCAGAACATACCCAGGGTCCTACGAGCAGTACTTC.

The gene calls are TRBV11-2 and TRBJ2-3, with 7 bases that match TRBD1. This CDR3 region has 16 residues. Losses at the gene ends were 0 bases for V and 2 bases for J; bases not matched to a gene: 5. Looked up from germline, CDR1 is SGHAT and CDR2 is FQNNGV. CDR3 residues: CASSLETGLPTDTQYF. The CDR3 region has the DNA TGTGCCAGCAGCTTAGAGACAGGGCTTCCCACAGATACGCAGTATTTT.

The chain carries TRBV5-4 and TRBJ1-6; D is uncertain. This CDR3 contains 14 residues. From germline, CDR1 is SGHNT and CDR2 YYREEE (reference sequence). The V end lost 0 bases, the J end lost 7 bases, and 8 bases lay between the germline ends. The CDR3 loop is CASSLDAGNSPLHF. The CDR3 DNA follows: TGTGCCAGCAGCTTGGATGCGGGGAATTCACCCCTCCACTTT.

The gene calls are TRBV9 and TRBJ1-2; 8 bases are a match to TRBD1. With 3 bases clipped from V and 2 bases from J, the junction kept 6 bases outside the gene matches. The CDR3 covers 15 residues. Looked up from germline, CDR1 is SGDLS and CDR2 is YYNGEE. The CDR3 loop is CASSDPGQDNYGYTF. CDR3 nucleotides: TGTGCCAGCAGCGACCCGGGACAGGACAACTATGGCTACACCTTC.

The chain joins TRBV6-5 to TRBJ2-5; D might be TRBD1 (8 bases). CDR3 size: 16 residues. Trimming cost V 3 bases and J 5 bases, with 19 bases left between them. CDR1 is MNHEY and CDR2 is SVGAGI in the germline V gene. The CDR3 sequence is CASSYRTGRVGETQYF. In DNA form, the CDR3 reads TGTGCCAGCAGTTATAGGACAGGGAGGGTTGGCGAGACCCAGTACTTC.

This chain connects TRBV9 to TRBJ1-3; TRBD1 matches 10 bases. V shed 7 bases and J 0 bases; nucleotides not matched to a gene: 4. Germline CDR1 is SGDLS and CDR2 is YYNGEE. The CDR3 covers 15 residues. DNA for the CDR3: TGTGCCAGCGGACAGGGGGACAGCTCTGGAAACACCATATATTTT. This sequence encodes CASGQGDSSGNTIYF. Drawing the rest from reference TRBV9 and TRBJ1-3, the complete variable domain is DSGVTQTPKHLITATGQRVTLRCSPRSGDLSVYWYQQSLDQGLQFLIQYYNGEERAKGNILERFSAQQFPDLHSELNLSSLELGDSALYFCASGQGDSSGNTIYFGEGSWLTVV.

The chain joins TRBV15 to TRBJ1-3; 10 positions agree with TRBD1. The CDR3 is 16 residues long. Germline CDR1 reads LNHNV; CDR2 reads YYDKDF (reference sequence). Trimming cost V 0 bases and J 12 bases; bases outside gene matches: 11. CDR3 amino acids: CATSRELGDRGQGIYF. CDR3 bases: TGTGCCACCAGCAGAGAGCTAGGGGACAGGGGACAAGGCATATATTTT.

This chain joins TRBV5-4 and TRBJ1-4, with TRBD1 as a possible D gene (6 bases). V gave up 2 bases and J gave up 5 bases, with 10 bases separating them. The CDR3 is 14 amino acids. The germline gives CDR1 SGHNT, CDR2 YYREEE (reference sequence). CDR3 sequence: CASSLGGVNEKLFF. The CDR3 coding sequence is TGTGCCAGCAGCTTAGGGGGAGTCAATGAAAAACTGTTTTTT.

This clone turned up a few times. The chain uses TRBV2 and TRBJ2-5, with 7 bases that match TRBD1. The V segment lost 3 bases and the J segment 4 bases; nucleotides outside the gene matches: 2. Germline CDR1 is SNHLY and CDR2 is FYNNEI. The CDR3 totals 13 residues. The CDR3 DNA reads as TGTGCCAGCAGTGAGAACAGGGGAGAGACCCAGTACTTC. It is translated as CASSENRGETQYF.

This chain connects TRBV5-1 to TRBJ1-2, with D tentatively TRBD1 (5 bases). Between the trimmed V and J ends, which lost 4 bases and 4 bases, there was a span of 17 bases. This CDR3 contains 15 residues. From germline, CDR1 is SGHRS and CDR2 YFSETQ. CDR3 sequence (DNA): TGCGCCAGCAGCCCTCCTTCCGGGACTACCTATGGCTACACCTTC. Encoded protein: CASSPPSGTTYGYTF.

J is TRBJ2-3 and V is TRBV5-1; TRBD2 matches at 7 bases. The CDR3 is 15 residues long. V trimming: 5 bases; J trimming: 0 bases; junction bases outside the gene matches: 6. Germline values: CDR1 SGHRS, CDR2 YFSETQ. Written as DNA, the CDR3 is TGCGCCAGCAGTCCACTAGCGACTAGCACAGATACGCAGTATTTT. Translating it yields CASSPLATSTDTQYF.